This is a list of T cell receptor beta chains from one sample in a study of human T cells and chemical hapten exposure. From the RACE reads, TCRdb called clonotypes with MiXCR, one entry per CDR3 protein. This sample has fewer than 140,000 distinct CDR3 sequences; approximately 12% occur once, and the top ten carry around 1.5%. Here the sequenced sample was whole blood, taken in connection with sensitization to the hapten diphenylcyclopropenone (DPC). These receptor sequences come from a woman aged 45-65 years with alopecia areata. Some clones in this sample may be carry-over from other donors' samples. The CDR3 runs from the conserved cysteine through the conserved F or W. D genes are given only for firm matches. Clone size is given for some rows only: seen once, a few or many times, or a class if the clone is expanded.

-	TRBV28	-	TRBJ2-7	CASSFYNEQYF	TGTGCCAGCAGTTTCTACAACGAGCAGTACTTC
-	TRBV18	many	TRBJ1-3	CASSGGDGNTIYF	TGTGCCAGCTCAGGGGGCGACGGAAACACCATATATTTT
TRBD1	TRBV28	many	TRBJ2-5	CASSHDTGGQETQYF	TGTGCCAGCAGTCACGATACAGGGGGCCAAGAGACCCAGTACTTC
-	TRBV6-6	many	TRBJ2-7	CASSYSSRVSTYEQYF	TGTGCCAGCAGTTACTCGAGCAGGGTTTCCACCTACGAGCAGTACTTC
-	TRBV3-1	many	TRBJ1-2	CASSQDHRSRSYTF	TGTGCCAGCAGCCAAGATCACAGGTCGCGGTCCTACACCTTC
-	TRBV12-3/TRBV12-4	-	TRBJ1-5	CASSNPGNNQPQHF	TGTGCCAGCAGTAATCCGGGCAACAATCAGCCCCAGCATTTT
-	TRBV4-2	few	TRBJ2-1	CASSQYAGNEQFF	TGTGCCAGCAGCCAGTACGCGGGGAATGAGCAGTTCTTC
-	TRBV6-6	few	TRBJ2-3	CASSYSRTASTDTQYF	TGTGCCAGCAGTTACTCGCGGACGGCCAGCACAGATACGCAGTATTTT
-	TRBV29-1	-	TRBJ2-1	CSVEALWNEQFF	TGCAGCGTTGAAGCCCTATGGAATGAGCAGTTCTTC
-	TRBV7-9	once	TRBJ1-2	CASSETGRYGYTF	TGTGCCAGCAGCGAGACAGGTCGCTATGGCTACACCTTC
TRBD2	TRBV6-1	-	TRBJ2-1	CASSAGLVPNEQFF	TGTGCCAGCAGTGCGGGACTAGTACCCAATGAGCAGTTCTTC
TRBD2	TRBV2	-	TRBJ2-5	CASSQIAGSPETQYF	TGTGCCAGCAGTCAGATAGCGGGATCGCCAGAGACCCAGTACTTC
TRBD1	TRBV12-3/TRBV12-4	many	TRBJ2-3	CASSYRGGTDTQYF	TGTGCCAGCAGTTACAGGGGTGGAACAGATACGCAGTATTTT
-	TRBV12-3/TRBV12-4	few	TRBJ1-5	CASSPPGSWNQPQHF	TGTGCCAGCAGCCCCCCAGGGTCCTGGAATCAGCCCCAGCATTTT
TRBD1	TRBV5-6	many	TRBJ2-7	CASRYSGTGVAGEQYF	TGTGCCAGCAGATACTCCGGGACAGGGGTAGCGGGCGAGCAGTACTTC
-	TRBV28	many	TRBJ2-7	CASSPARQISYEQYF	TGTGCCAGCAGCCCGGCAAGACAGATCTCCTACGAGCAGTACTTC
-	TRBV20-1	few	TRBJ1-3	CSAISGSKGNTIYF	TGCAGTGCCATCTCCGGGTCCAAAGGAAACACCATATATTTT
-	TRBV7-2	many	TRBJ2-3	CASSGGGTDTQYF	TGTGCCAGCAGCGGGGGCGGGACAGATACGCAGTATTTT
-	TRBV28	-	TRBJ2-7	CASSLTVEQYF	TGTGCCAGCAGTTTAACAGTTGAGCAGTACTTC
TRBD2	TRBV18	-	TRBJ2-7	CASSPPKVLAGVDEQYF	TGTGCCAGCTCACCGCCCAAAGTACTAGCGGGAGTTGACGAGCAGTACTTC
TRBD2	TRBV11-2	many	TRBJ2-1	CASSLSHGGVEQFF	TGTGCCAGCAGCTTAAGCCACGGGGGGGTTGAGCAGTTCTTC
-	TRBV27	-	TRBJ1-4	CASRTYRDEKLFF	TGTGCCAGCAGAACTTACAGGGATGAAAAACTGTTTTTT
-	TRBV2	-	TRBJ1-6	CASVWGMDSPLHF	TGTGCCAGCGTTTGGGGGATGGATTCACCCCTCCACTTT
-	TRBV7-2	-	TRBJ1-2	CASSFSPTGSYYGYTF	TGTGCCAGCAGCTTTAGCCCCACAGGGTCCTACTATGGCTACACCTTC
TRBD1	TRBV12-3/TRBV12-4	many	TRBJ2-2	CASRTTGPGELFF	TGTGCCAGCAGAACGACAGGGCCCGGGGAGCTGTTTTTT
-	TRBV18	-	TRBJ1-5	CASSPPNSGFESNQPQHF	TGTGCCAGCTCACCACCTAATTCAGGTTTCGAGAGCAATCAGCCCCAGCATTTT
-	TRBV7-6	few	TRBJ2-1	CASSLKGQGQSSYYNEQFF	TGTGCCAGCAGCTTAAAGGGACAAGGACAATCGAGTTACTACAATGAGCAGTTCTTC
-	TRBV7-8	many	TRBJ2-5	CASSSDRILETQYF	TGTGCCAGCAGCTCTGACAGGATCCTGGAGACCCAGTACTTC
TRBD1	TRBV6-6	-	TRBJ2-7	CASSSGTGVEQYF	TGTGCCAGCAGCTCCGGGACAGGGGTCGAGCAGTACTTC
-	TRBV21-1	many	TRBJ1-2	CASSKSRGDYGYTF	TGTGCCAGCAGCAAATCCAGGGGCGACTATGGCTACACCTTC
TRBD2	TRBV11-3	-	TRBJ2-5	CASSRHGPTSGSYGETQYF	TGTGCCAGCAGCCGACATGGTCCGACTAGCGGGAGCTATGGAGAGACCCAGTACTTC
TRBD1	TRBV20-1	few	TRBJ1-1	CSARVGQMNTEAFF	TGCAGTGCTAGAGTGGGACAGATGAACACTGAAGCTTTCTTT
-	TRBV6-1	-	TRBJ2-1	CASRAGANEQFF	TGTGCCAGCAGGGCGGGCGCCAATGAGCAGTTCTTC
-	TRBV3-1	few	TRBJ2-7	CASSQELNSYEQYF	TGTGCCAGCAGCCAAGAACTGAACTCCTACGAGCAGTACTTC
TRBD1	TRBV5-5	many	TRBJ2-3	CASSLGQGAQDTQYF	TGTGCCAGCAGCTTGGGGCAGGGGGCACAAGATACGCAGTATTTT
-	TRBV5-1	many	TRBJ2-3	CASSPSTNQGQDTQYF	TGCGCCAGCAGCCCCTCGACTAATCAAGGGCAGGATACGCAGTATTTT
-	TRBV11-2	-	TRBJ2-1	CASSSPGNEQFF	TGTGCCAGCAGCTCACCAGGCAATGAGCAGTTCTTC
TRBD2	TRBV6-2/TRBV6-3	few	TRBJ2-1	CASRPSGAGNEQFF	TGTGCCAGCAGACCAAGCGGGGCGGGGAATGAGCAGTTCTTC
-	TRBV12-3/TRBV12-4	few	TRBJ2-7	CASSSLLEGDYEQYF	TGTGCCAGCAGCTCGCTTCTCGAGGGGGATTACGAGCAGTACTTC
-	TRBV3-1	few	TRBJ2-1	CASSIRLEREQFF	TGTGCCAGCAGCATTCGACTCGAGAGAGAGCAGTTCTTC
-	TRBV6-5	-	TRBJ2-2	CASSYNLGGELFF	TGTGCCAGCAGTTACAATCTAGGCGGGGAGCTGTTTTTT
-	TRBV4-2	-	TRBJ1-6	CASSQDFGSLYNSPLHF	TGTGCCAGCAGCCAAGATTTCGGCAGCCTCTATAATTCACCCCTCCACTTT
-	TRBV5-1	-	TRBJ1-6	CASSLGQAQPLHF	TGCGCCAGCAGCTTGGGCCAGGCGCAGCCCCTCCACTTT
TRBD1	TRBV19	-	TRBJ2-7	CASSIPGQGNTEQYF	TGTGCCAGTAGTATACCGGGACAGGGGAACACCGAGCAGTACTTC
-	TRBV3-1	-	TRBJ2-6	CASSYKPNGANVLTF	TGTGCCAGCAGTTATAAACCAAATGGGGCCAACGTCCTGACTTTC
-	TRBV6-2/TRBV6-3	-	TRBJ2-7	CASSYEIYEQYF	TGTGCCAGCAGTTACGAGATCTACGAGCAGTACTTC
-	TRBV7-2	few	TRBJ2-7	CASSYRDISYEQYF	TGTGCCAGCAGTTACCGCGACATCTCCTACGAGCAGTACTTC
-	TRBV28	few	TRBJ1-2	CASRADLYGYTF	TGTGCCAGCAGGGCAGATCTCTATGGCTACACCTTC